A selection of T cell receptor beta chains follows, all from one sample in a study of T cells in Graves' hyperthyroidism and ophthalmopathy. TCRdb itself ran the multiplex PCR reads through MiXCR, one entry per CDR3 protein. The sample yields approximately 410,000 distinct CDR3 sequences, 12% to 15% seen once. Sequenced material: blood. These receptors were obtained from a woman between 18 and 29 years old with Graves' hyperthyroidism. CDR3s include the opening cysteine and the closing phenylalanine or tryptophan. The D gene is left open where the match is weak. Only some rows state a clone size, as once, few, many or a class for expanded clones.

J gene | clone size | V gene | CDR3 length | D gene | CDR3 protein | CDR3 DNA
TRBJ2-1 | few | TRBV28 | 15 | TRBD1 | CASSLSGTGGNEQFF | TGTGCCAGCAGTTTATCGGGGACAGGGGGCAATGAGCAGTTCTTC
TRBJ2-1 | few | TRBV6-6 | 16 | TRBD2 | CASSYLGLAVYNEQFF | TGTGCCAGCAGTTACCTGGGACTAGCGGTCTACAATGAGCAGTTCTTC
TRBJ1-2 | - | TRBV15 | 15 | - | CATSRDKWQPYGYTF | TGTGCCACCAGCAGAGATAAGTGGCAGCCCTATGGCTACACCTTC
TRBJ2-1 | many | TRBV12-3/TRBV12-4 | 15 | TRBD2 | CASSPPSSGYNEQFF | TGTGCCAGCAGTCCACCTTCTAGCGGGTACAATGAGCAGTTCTTC
TRBJ2-1 | few | TRBV10-2 | 14 | - | CASREDLESYEQFF | TGCGCCAGCAGAGAGGACCTCGAGAGCTATGAGCAGTTCTTC
TRBJ2-2 | few | TRBV5-1 | 17 | TRBD2 | CASSLAGGKGRTGELFF | TGCGCCAGCAGCTTGGCCGGGGGGAAAGGAAGGACCGGGGAGCTGTTTTTT
TRBJ1-3 | - | TRBV11-2 | 15 | TRBD1 | CASSLWTGRGNTIYF | TGTGCCAGCAGCTTATGGACAGGGAGAGGAAACACCATATATTTT
TRBJ2-1 | many | TRBV7-8 | 11 | - | CASSQPDEQFF | TGTGCCAGCAGCCAGCCCGATGAGCAGTTCTTC
TRBJ1-1 | - | TRBV10-2 | 17 | - | CASRSLGAHGMNTEAFF | TGCGCCAGCAGGTCGCTCGGGGCCCACGGAATGAACACTGAAGCTTTCTTT
TRBJ2-3 | - | TRBV3-1 | 14 | TRBD1 | CASSQGQGKDTQYF | TGTGCCAGCAGCCAAGGACAGGGAAAAGATACGCAGTATTTT
TRBJ2-2 | many | TRBV3-1 | 16 | - | CASSQVGGEVTGELFF | TGTGCCAGCAGCCAAGTAGGCGGGGAGGTCACCGGGGAGCTGTTTTTT
TRBJ1-1 | many | TRBV14 | 13 | - | CASSQLSNTEAFF | TGTGCCAGCAGCCAGCTCTCGAACACTGAAGCTTTCTTT
TRBJ1-1 | few | TRBV19 | 17 | TRBD1 | CASSLSIRDRGLSEAFF | TGTGCCAGTAGTCTCTCTATCCGGGACAGGGGACTTTCTGAAGCTTTCTTT
TRBJ1-5 | few | TRBV19 | 16 | - | CASRRTQAGLKQPQHF | TGTGCCAGTAGGAGAACCCAGGCAGGGCTAAAACAGCCCCAGCATTTT
TRBJ1-5 | many | TRBV27 | 14 | - | CASSLRGVAQPQHF | TGTGCCAGCAGTTTACGGGGGGTAGCTCAGCCCCAGCATTTT
TRBJ2-7 | many | TRBV12-3/TRBV12-4 | 16 | - | CASSLIVGPTSYEQYF | TGTGCCAGCAGTTTAATTGTCGGACCTACCTCCTACGAGCAGTACTTC
TRBJ2-7 | many | TRBV12-3/TRBV12-4 | 17 | TRBD2 | CASSPSLAGGPSYEQYF | TGTGCCAGCAGCCCCTCACTAGCGGGAGGGCCCTCCTACGAGCAGTACTTC
TRBJ2-7 | many | TRBV12-3/TRBV12-4 | 14 | - | CASSSGGGSYEQYF | TGTGCCAGCAGTTCGGGAGGGGGCAGCTACGAGCAGTACTTC
TRBJ1-1 | many | TRBV3-1 | 12 | - | CASAGRITEAFF | TGTGCCAGCGCAGGGCGTATCACTGAAGCTTTCTTT
TRBJ1-1 | - | TRBV14 | 15 | - | CASSQVRQLNTEAFF | TGTGCCAGCAGCCAAGTTCGCCAGCTAAACACTGAAGCTTTCTTT